One sample yielded the 10 T cell receptor beta chains listed below, sequenced in a study of cytotoxic CD8 clonotypes in ibrutinib-treated CLL. TCRdb's table, derived via immunoSEQ multiplex PCR, lists solely in-frame clones and lacks some. The repertoire includes approximately 100,000 clones, 58% of them detected once, and 30% to 45% sits in the top ten. Here the sequenced sample was PBMCs, taken after 24 months of ibrutinib treatment. The receptors originated from a human donor with chronic lymphocytic leukemia.

The chain couples TRBV30 to TRBJ1-2; D might be TRBD1 (5 bases). The CDR3 totals 12 residues. The germline CDR1 and CDR2 sequences are GTSNPN and SVGIG (reference sequence). Trimming cost V 5 bases and J 4 bases, with 11 bases left between them. As DNA, the CDR3 is TGTGCCTGGGGCAGGGTGGCCTATGGCTACACCTTC. Translating it yields CAWGRVAYGYTF.

The chain links TRBV19 to TRBJ1-2; D ambiguous. The CDR3 totals 16 residues. V lost 3 bases, J lost 7 bases, and 21 bases lay in between. Germline CDR1 and CDR2: LNHDA and SQIVND (reference sequence). This CDR3 is CASSIPEGSGVRGYTF. CDR3 nucleotides: TGTGCCAGTAGTATTCCGGAGGGCAGCGGGGTCCGTGGCTACACCTTC.

V is TRBV11-1 and J is TRBJ2-3; 12 positions agree with TRBD2. Trimming cost V 5 bases and J 5 bases; bases outside gene matches: 5. Germline V CDR1 and CDR2: SGHAT, FQDESV (reference sequence). There are 15 residues in the CDR3. The CDR3 bases are TGTGCCAGCAGCCCCTGGACTAGCGGGGTAGATACGCAGTATTTT. It specifies CASSPWTSGVDTQYF.

The chain carries TRBV4-1 and TRBJ1-1, with D hard to call. The CDR3 has 14 residues. Germline-derived CDR1 and CDR2 are MGHRA and YSYEKL. Between the trimmed V and J ends, which lost 4 bases and 0 bases, there was a span of 9 bases. The DNA for the CDR3 is TGCGCCAGCAGCCGCCCAGAATTGAACACTGAAGCTTTCTTT. It codes for CASSRPELNTEAFF.

In this sample, this clone turned up many times. This rearrangement joins TRBV5-1 to TRBJ2-7, with 10 bases identical to TRBD1. The J segment lost 3 bases and the V segment lost 5 bases, leaving 2 bases of the junction unmatched. The V gene's germline CDR1 is SGHRS and CDR2 YFSETQ. This CDR3 spans 13 amino acids. The DNA for the CDR3 is TGCGCCAGCAGGTGGACAGGGGGCTACGAGCAGTACTTC. Encoded protein: CASRWTGGYEQYF.

This clone has only one observation. V is TRBV5-1 and J is TRBJ1-3, with TRBD1 as a possible D gene (5 bases). The CDR3 extends over 16 amino acids. CDR1 and CDR2 (germline): SGHRS, YFSETQ. Trimming took 0 bases from V and 1 from J, leaving 11 bases between them. CDR3 coding DNA: TGCGCCAGCAGCTTGGGGGGGACCGAGTCTGGAAACACCATATATTTT. It yields the protein CASSLGGTESGNTIYF.

This clone was detected a few times. V usage is TRBV25-1 and J usage is TRBJ2-7, with D perhaps matching TRBD1 or TRBD2 (5 bases each). V was cut by 1 base and J by 1 base, with 8 bases left in between. CDR3 length equals 14 residues. The germline V gene encodes CDR1 MGHDK and CDR2 SYGVNS. In DNA form, the CDR3 reads TGTGCCAGCAGTGAATTTGGGGGATCCTACGAGCAGTACTTC. Protein sequence: CASSEFGGSYEQYF.

V and J are TRBV4-2 and TRBJ2-7; 10 bases fit TRBD2. This CDR3 has 18 amino acids. Looked up from germline, CDR1 is LGHNA and CDR2 is YNFKEQ. V was clipped by 0 bases and J by 2 bases; unmatched bases: 10. The CDR3 is CASSQEGLVSGGAYEQYF. DNA for the CDR3: TGTGCCAGCAGCCAAGAGGGGTTGGTGAGCGGGGGGGCCTACGAGCAGTACTTC.

This clone appeared once. This sequence joins TRBV19 and TRBJ2-7; perhaps TRBD2 as D (5 bases). There are 15 residues in the CDR3. Germline-derived CDR1 and CDR2 are LNHDA and SQIVND (reference sequence). V shed 5 bases and J shed 1 base, with 15 bases lying between them. The CDR3 DNA sequence: TGTGCCAGTAGTGTCCAACTAGGACCGTCCTACGAGCAGTACTTC. It specifies CASSVQLGPSYEQYF.

The chain recombines TRBV5-1 with TRBJ2-7, with D hard to call. This CDR3 is built from 15 residues. Germline lookup yields CDR1 SGHRS and CDR2 YFSETQ. V was pared by 5 bases and J by 0 bases, with 15 bases between. The CDR3 sequence: CASRPRYQSSYEQYF. The CDR3 nucleotides read TGCGCCAGCAGACCTCGTTACCAAAGCTCCTACGAGCAGTACTTC.